The clone carrying this TCR beta chain was detected ten times or more. What it recognizes is unknown. CDR1 and CDR2 (germline): SQVTM, ANQGSEA. CDR3 length: 15 amino acids. Trimming cost V 0 bases and J 2 bases; bases outside gene matches: 4. Time point given: sample taken at primary tumor resection. Material for sequencing was whole RNA from tumor, nontumor lung or frozen PBMC, left unsorted. These data belong to a study of spatial heterogeneity in lung cancer. Study details: In tumor regions TCR transcript counts correlated strongly with a matched bulk RNA-seq T cell module score. Study-level points and caveats: One measure, the expanded intratumoral alpha and beta TCR count, tracked tumor mutation counts. Tumor T-cell coverage was an estimated 7% or so for alpha and approximately 12% for beta chains.

Individual TCR cDNA molecules each bore their own unique molecular identifier. From the 5' RACE reads, TCRdb called clonotypes with MiXCR, one entry per CDR3 protein. This table holds 8,500 to 13,000 distinct CDR3 sequences, roughly 13% found once. The clonotype originates from a male donor with early-stage non-small cell lung cancer. The gene calls are TRBV29-1 and TRBJ2-7, with 10 bases aligning to TRBD1. Source: lung tumor tissue, taken at surgery. CDR3 sequence reads: CSVEDLGQGTYEQYF. Here the CDR3 DNA reads TGCAGCGTTGAAGATTTGGGACAGGGGACCTACGAGCAGTACTTC.